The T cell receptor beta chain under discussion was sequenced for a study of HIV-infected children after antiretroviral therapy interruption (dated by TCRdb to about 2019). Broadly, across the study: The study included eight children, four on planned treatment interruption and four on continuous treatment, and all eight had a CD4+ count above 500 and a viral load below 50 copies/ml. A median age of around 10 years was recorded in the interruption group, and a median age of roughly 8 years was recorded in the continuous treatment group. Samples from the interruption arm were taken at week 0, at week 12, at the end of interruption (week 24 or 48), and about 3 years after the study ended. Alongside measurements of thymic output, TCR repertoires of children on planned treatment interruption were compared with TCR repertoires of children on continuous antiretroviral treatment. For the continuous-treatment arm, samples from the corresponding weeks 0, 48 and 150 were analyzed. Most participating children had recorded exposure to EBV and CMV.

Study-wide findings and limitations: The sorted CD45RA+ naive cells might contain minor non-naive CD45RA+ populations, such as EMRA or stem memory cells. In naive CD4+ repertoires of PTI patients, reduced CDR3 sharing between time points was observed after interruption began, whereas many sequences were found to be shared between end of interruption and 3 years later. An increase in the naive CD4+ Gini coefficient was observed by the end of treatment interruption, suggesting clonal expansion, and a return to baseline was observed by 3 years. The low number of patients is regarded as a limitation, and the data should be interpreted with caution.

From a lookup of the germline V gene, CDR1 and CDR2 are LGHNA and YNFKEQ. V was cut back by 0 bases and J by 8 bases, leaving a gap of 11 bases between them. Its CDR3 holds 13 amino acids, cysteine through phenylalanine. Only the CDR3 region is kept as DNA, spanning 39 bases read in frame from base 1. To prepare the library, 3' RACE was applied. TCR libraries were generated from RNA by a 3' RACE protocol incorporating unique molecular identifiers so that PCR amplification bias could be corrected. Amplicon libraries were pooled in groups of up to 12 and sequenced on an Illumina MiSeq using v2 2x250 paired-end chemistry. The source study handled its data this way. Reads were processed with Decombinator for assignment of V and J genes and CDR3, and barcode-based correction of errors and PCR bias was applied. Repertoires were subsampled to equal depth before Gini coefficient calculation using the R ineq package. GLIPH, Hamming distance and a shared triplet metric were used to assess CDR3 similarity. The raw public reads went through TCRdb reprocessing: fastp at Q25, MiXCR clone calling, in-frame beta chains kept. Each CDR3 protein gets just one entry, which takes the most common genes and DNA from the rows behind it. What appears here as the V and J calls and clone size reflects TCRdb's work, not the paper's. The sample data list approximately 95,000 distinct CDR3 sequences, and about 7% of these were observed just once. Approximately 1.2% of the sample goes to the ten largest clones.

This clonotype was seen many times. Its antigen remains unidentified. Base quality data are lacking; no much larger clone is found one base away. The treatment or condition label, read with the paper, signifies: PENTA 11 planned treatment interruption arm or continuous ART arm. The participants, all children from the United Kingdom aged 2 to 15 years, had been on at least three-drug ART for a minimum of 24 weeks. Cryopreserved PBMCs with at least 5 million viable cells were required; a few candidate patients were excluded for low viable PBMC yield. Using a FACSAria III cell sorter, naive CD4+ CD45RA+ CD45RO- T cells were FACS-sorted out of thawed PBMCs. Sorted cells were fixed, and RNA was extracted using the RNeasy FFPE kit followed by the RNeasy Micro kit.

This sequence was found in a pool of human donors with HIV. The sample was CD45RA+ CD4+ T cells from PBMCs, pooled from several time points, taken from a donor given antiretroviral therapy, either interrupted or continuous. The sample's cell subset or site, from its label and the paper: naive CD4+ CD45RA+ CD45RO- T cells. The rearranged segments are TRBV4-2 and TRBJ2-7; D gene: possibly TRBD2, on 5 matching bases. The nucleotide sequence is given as TGTGCCAGCAGCCAAGATCTTTCGGGGAAGCAGTACTTC. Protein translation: CASSQDLSGKQYF.